The 29 T cell receptor beta chains below come from one sample, sequenced in a study of response to subunit inactivated influenza vaccine. One entry per CDR3 protein results from TCRdb running MiXCR on the RT-PCR reads. The sample lists approximately 700,000 distinct CDR3 sequences, roughly 13% seen once, with around 7.3% in the top ten. Sequenced material: PBMCs from blood, taken around 15 days before vaccination. Receptors were obtained from a man aged 50 to 59 who received an inactivated influenza vaccine.

This clonotype appeared a few times. This chain connects TRBV7-2 to TRBJ1-1, with no clear D. The CDR3 contains 15 residues. Looked up from germline, CDR1 is SGHTA and CDR2 is FQGNSA. Deletions cut 2 bases from V and 2 bases from J, with 12 bases between. The CDR3 region has the DNA TGTGCCAGCAGCTTATACGGATTTACTAACACTGAAGCTTTCTTT. Its translation: CASSLYGFTNTEAFF.

The chain uses TRBV7-8 and TRBJ2-5; D is uncertain. The length of the CDR3 is 13 residues. V lost 5 bases, J lost 3 bases, and 10 bases lay in between. CDR1 and CDR2 from the germline V gene are SGHVS and FQNEAQ. The CDR3 DNA is TGTGCCAGCAGCCCTACAGAAAAAGAGACCCAGTACTTC. The encoded protein is CASSPTEKETQYF.

This clonotype was seen more than once but under ten times. The genes are TRBV7-2 and TRBJ2-7; D call uncertain. From germline, CDR1 is SGHTA and CDR2 FQGNSA. The V end lost 2 bases, the J end lost 4 bases, and 12 bases lay between the germline ends. The CDR3 totals 14 residues. The chain's CDR3 is CASSLREARYEQYF. The DNA for the CDR3 is TGTGCCAGCAGCTTAAGAGAAGCCCGTTACGAGCAGTACTTC.

The chain is built from TRBV10-3 and TRBJ2-3; 9 bases line up with TRBD1. The CDR3 has 14 amino acids. V was pared by 7 bases and J by 0 bases, with 2 bases of the junction left unmatched. CDR1 is ENHRY and CDR2 is SYGVKD in the germline V gene. CDR3 residues: CAIKTGGSTDTQYF. CDR3 nucleotide sequence: TGTGCCATCAAGACAGGGGGGAGCACAGATACGCAGTATTTT.

This chain joins TRBV6-2 or TRBV6-3 and TRBJ2-1, with 7 bases identical to TRBD2. The CDR3 runs 17 residues. Germline values: CDR1 MNHEY, CDR2 SVGEGT. Losses at the gene ends were 6 bases for V and 10 bases for J; bases not matched to a gene: 21. This chain's CDR3 is CASSPMSGAIYTPEQFF. DNA for the CDR3: TGTGCCAGCAGCCCGATGAGCGGGGCTATCTACACCCCCGAGCAGTTCTTC.

The J gene is TRBJ1-1, the V gene TRBV5-1, with D maybe TRBD1 (5 bases). CDR1 SGHRS and CDR2 YFSETQ come from the germline V gene. V lost 0 bases, J lost 0 bases, and 15 bases lay in between. The CDR3 runs to 17 residues. CDR3 nucleotides: TGCGCCAGCAGCTTGGCCTTCGGGGGTCCAATGAACACTGAAGCTTTCTTT. Translation gives CASSLAFGGPMNTEAFF.

The rearrangement joins TRBV5-1 to TRBJ1-5; D gene ambiguous. This CDR3 comprises 14 residues. Trimming pared 0 bases from V and 1 base from J, leaving 5 bases between. CDR1 and CDR2 (germline): SGHRS, YFSETQ. In DNA, the CDR3 is TGCGCCAGCAGCTTGGGTGAAAGCAATCAGCCCCAGCATTTT. This translates into CASSLGESNQPQHF. The full variable domain, its missing parts supplied by reference TRBV5-1 and TRBJ1-5, is KAGVTQTPRYLIKTRGQQVTLSCSPISGHRSVSWYQQTPGQGLQFLFEYFSETQRNKGNFPGRFSGRQFSNSRSEMNVSTLELGDSALYLCASSLGESNQPQHFGDGTRLSIL.

This clonotype was seen a handful of times. The gene calls are TRBV20-1 and TRBJ2-3; D is unclear. CDR3 length: 14 amino acids. Between the trimmed V and J ends, which lost 1 base and 6 bases, there was a span of 14 bases. Germline values: CDR1 DFQATT, CDR2 SNEGSKA (reference sequence). The CDR3 DNA is TGCAGTGCTAGAGCGGGCCTGCCGTTGGATACGCAGTATTTT. It is translated as CSARAGLPLDTQYF.

This clonotype turned up a few times. The chain joins TRBV12-3 or TRBV12-4 to TRBJ1-4; D gene unclear. The CDR3 runs to 14 residues. V lost 3 bases and J 7 bases, leaving 12 bases between the germline ends. This CDR3 is CASSFEGAGEKLFF. The CDR3 DNA follows: TGTGCCAGCAGTTTCGAGGGAGCTGGTGAAAAACTGTTTTTT.

This clonotype was seen a few times. The gene calls are TRBV5-6 and TRBJ2-7, with D perhaps matching TRBD1 or TRBD2 (5 bases each). The CDR3 sequence is 14 residues long. The V end was cut by 2 bases, the J end by 5 bases, with 14 bases between. CDR1 and CDR2 from the germline V gene are SGHDT and YYEEEE. The CDR3 loop reads CASSLVGAGNEQYF. CDR3 coding DNA: TGTGCCAGCAGCTTAGTTGGGGCGGGCAACGAGCAGTACTTC.

The V call is TRBV3-1, the J call TRBJ2-3; TRBD1 might be the D (5 bases). The CDR3 covers 14 residues. Looked up from germline, CDR1 is LGHDT and CDR2 is YNNKEL (reference sequence). Trimming removed 4 bases from V and 5 bases from J, with 13 bases in between. The CDR3 here is CASSLTWQGDTQYF. The CDR3 DNA reads TGTGCCAGCAGCCTTACTTGGCAGGGAGATACGCAGTATTTT.

The chain recombines TRBV27 with TRBJ2-2; 8 bases are shared with TRBD1. CDR1 is MNHEY and CDR2 is SMNVEV in the germline V gene (reference sequence). The CDR3 is 16 residues long. J gave up 6 bases and V 5 bases, and 11 bases lay outside the gene matches. The CDR3 region is CASSTGQGRGAGELFF. The CDR3 DNA follows: TGTGCCAGCAGTACCGGACAGGGACGGGGAGCCGGGGAGCTGTTTTTT.

This clonotype was observed many times. The J gene is TRBJ1-4, the V gene TRBV20-1, with D perhaps TRBD1 (5 bases). CDR1 DFQATT and CDR2 SNEGSKA come from the germline V gene (reference sequence). Trimming took 0 bases from V and 8 from J, leaving 19 bases between them. The CDR3 contains 16 residues. DNA for the CDR3: TGCAGTGCTAGAGATGGTGTGGGCCAGGGAGCCGAAAAACTGTTTTTT. This gives the protein CSARDGVGQGAEKLFF.

There are many counts of this clonotype. The V gene is TRBV10-3, the J gene TRBJ2-2, with D possibly TRBD1 on 6 matching bases. From germline, CDR1 is ENHRY and CDR2 SYGVKD. The CDR3 spans 15 residues. V lost 3 bases and J 1 base, leaving 9 bases between the germline ends. The CDR3 sequence: CAISETGQNTGELFF. The CDR3 bases are TGTGCCATCAGTGAAACGGGACAGAACACCGGGGAGCTGTTTTTT.

There are a few counts of this clonotype. The chain employs TRBV7-2 and TRBJ1-1, with D possibly matching TRBD1 (6 bases). Germline V CDR1 and CDR2: SGHTA, FQGNSA. The CDR3 spans 13 residues. V lost 1 base, J lost 8 bases, and 11 bases lay in between. This CDR3 is CASSLGLRGEAFF. The CDR3 DNA is TGTGCCAGCAGCTTAGGTTTGAGGGGGGAAGCTTTCTTT.

The chain is built from TRBV9 and TRBJ1-6; possible D gene TRBD1, 6 bases. The V end lost 4 bases, the J end lost 6 bases, and 20 bases lay between the germline ends. The CDR3 is made up of 17 amino acids. The germline V gene encodes CDR1 SGDLS and CDR2 YYNGEE. CDR3 nucleotide sequence: TGTGCCAGCAGCCCGAGGGGGGACTGGGAGGGTAATTCACCCCTCCACTTT. Translated: CASSPRGDWEGNSPLHF. The entire variable domain, with the rest obtained from reference TRBV9 and TRBJ1-6, is as follows: DSGVTQTPKHLITATGQRVTLRCSPRSGDLSVYWYQQSLDQGLQFLIQYYNGEERAKGNILERFSAQQFPDLHSELNLSSLELGDSALYFCASSPRGDWEGNSPLHFGNGTRLTVT.

This chain joins TRBV9 and TRBJ2-1; 7 bases match TRBD2. The CDR3 extends over 16 amino acids. The junction had 7 bases not matched to a gene; V was cut back by 0 bases and J by 4 bases. In germline, CDR1 is SGDLS, CDR2 YYNGEE. DNA of the CDR3: TGTGCCAGCAGCGTAGATCGGGCTAGCGGTTACAATGAGCAGTTCTTC. It yields the protein CASSVDRASGYNEQFF. The full variable domain, its missing parts supplied by reference TRBV9 and TRBJ2-1, is DSGVTQTPKHLITATGQRVTLRCSPRSGDLSVYWYQQSLDQGLQFLIQYYNGEERAKGNILERFSAQQFPDLHSELNLSSLELGDSALYFCASSVDRASGYNEQFFGPGTRLTVL.

The J gene is TRBJ1-5, the V gene TRBV12-3 or TRBV12-4; weak D call: TRBD1 (6 bases). Trimming took off 7 bases at V and 2 bases at J, with 15 bases between the two ends. This CDR3 is built from 15 residues. The chain's CDR3 is CASTLGQLGNQPQHF. Here the CDR3 DNA reads TGTGCCAGCACCCTCGGACAGTTGGGCAATCAGCCCCAGCATTTT.

The chain has TRBV3-1 and TRBJ2-2; D is possibly TRBD1 (6 bases). The V and J ends lost 3 bases and 0 bases respectively, with 11 bases between them. Germline-derived CDR1 and CDR2 are LGHDT and YNNKEL (reference sequence). This CDR3 contains 16 residues. Here the CDR3 DNA reads TGTGCCAGCAGCCAGGTGACAGGACCGAACACCGGGGAGCTGTTTTTT. Residues: CASSQVTGPNTGELFF.

The CDR3 DNA follows: TGTGCCAGCAGGGGGCCGGAAAGAAGATGGGCTGAAGCTTTCTTT. Amino acid sequence: CASRGPERRWAEAFF. The chain employs TRBV6-1 and TRBJ1-1; D may be TRBD1 (5 bases). Germline CDR1 MNHNS, CDR2 SASEGT. The CDR3 consists of 15 residues. Trimming removed 6 bases at V and 6 bases at J, with 20 bases between.

In its sample, this clonotype was seen many times. One end of the junction is discordant with germline, which a read error may explain. The chain combines TRBV5-1 with TRBJ1-3; 9 positions match TRBD1. The CDR3 is 14 residues long. Germline V gene lookup returns CDR1 SGHRS and CDR2 YFSETQ. The DNA for the CDR3 is TGTGCCAGCAGTTTAGGGACAGGGGGAAACACCATATATTTT. Residues: CASSLGTGGNTIYF.

The sample holds a few counts of this clonotype. The chain couples TRBV4-2 to TRBJ1-1; D gene ambiguous. Germline loops: CDR1 LGHNA, CDR2 YNFKEQ. Deletions cut 4 bases from V and 1 base from J, with 25 bases between. The CDR3 is 19 amino acids. CDR3 sequence (DNA): TGTGCCAGCAGCCGAATCTGGAGCGGGCCAAGGAATAGGAACACTGAAGCTTTCTTT. As protein: CASSRIWSGPRNRNTEAFF.

This clonotype has only a few counts. This chain uses TRBV4-3 with TRBJ2-1; TRBD2 is a possible D gene (7 bases). The CDR3 covers 14 residues. Germline V gene lookup returns CDR1 LGHNA and CDR2 YSLEER. V gave up 8 bases and J gave up 7 bases, with 18 bases separating them. For the CDR3, the DNA is TGCGCCAGCCGAAAGGCCGGGGGGCCTAATGAGCAGTTCTTC. It encodes CASRKAGGPNEQFF.

This chain uses TRBV7-2 with TRBJ2-7, with 9 bases identical to TRBD1. The CDR3 totals 15 residues. The ends lost 5 bases at V and 6 bases at J; junction bases unmatched: 11. CDR1 is SGHTA and CDR2 is FQGNSA in the germline V gene. CDR3 DNA sequence: TGTGCCAGCAGCCTTGAGGGGACAGGGAGGGCCGAGCAGTACTTC. This codes for CASSLEGTGRAEQYF.

The V call is TRBV20-1, the J call TRBJ2-7, with D unresolved. V dropped 1 base and J dropped 5 bases, with 9 bases sitting between them. CDR3 length: 12 residues. Per the germline V gene, CDR1 is DFQATT and CDR2 is SNEGSKA (reference sequence). CDR3 bases: TGCAGTGCTAGAGGGAGAGTCAACGAGCAGTACTTC. Translation gives CSARGRVNEQYF.

The sample holds a few counts of this clonotype. This chain joins TRBV20-1 and TRBJ2-7; the D is unclear. There are 17 residues in the CDR3. The germline V gene has CDR1 DFQATT and CDR2 SNEGSKA (reference sequence). The germline V and J ends were trimmed by 6 bases and 3 bases, with 27 bases remaining between them. The CDR3 DNA reads as TGCAGTGCGGGCATAGTCTTAGGCTCCGGACGGATCTACGAGCAGTACTTC. This sequence encodes CSAGIVLGSGRIYEQYF.

The chain has TRBV5-1 and TRBJ2-3; no definite D call. The CDR3 is 18 amino acids. Germline V lookup: CDR1 SGHRS, CDR2 YFSETQ. Trimming took 3 bases from V and 0 from J, leaving 20 bases between them. The CDR3 loop reads CASSSNTRTNPSTDTQYF. In DNA form, the CDR3 reads TGCGCCAGCAGCTCAAACACAAGGACGAATCCTAGCACAGATACGCAGTATTTT.

This clonotype was counted a few times. The rearrangement uses TRBV6-2 or TRBV6-3 and TRBJ2-1; TRBD1 is a possible D gene (7 bases). Germline values: CDR1 MNHEY, CDR2 SVGEGT. The V end was cut by 7 bases, the J end by 3 bases, with 19 bases between. The CDR3 loop spans 16 amino acids. DNA of the CDR3: TGTGCCAGCATCTCACGGGGGACAGCTTTCTACAATGAGCAGTTCTTC. This translates into CASISRGTAFYNEQFF.

This clonotype was observed at least ten times. V gene TRBV4-2 combines with J gene TRBJ2-2; D could derive from TRBD1 or TRBD2 (5 bases each). Looked up from germline, CDR1 is LGHNA and CDR2 is YNFKEQ. Trimming stripped 0 bases from V and 4 bases from J, with 15 bases between. The length of the CDR3 is 17 residues. The CDR3: CASSQDLMGVGTGELFF. Here the CDR3 DNA reads TGTGCCAGCAGCCAAGATCTTATGGGGGTTGGCACCGGGGAGCTGTTTTTT.